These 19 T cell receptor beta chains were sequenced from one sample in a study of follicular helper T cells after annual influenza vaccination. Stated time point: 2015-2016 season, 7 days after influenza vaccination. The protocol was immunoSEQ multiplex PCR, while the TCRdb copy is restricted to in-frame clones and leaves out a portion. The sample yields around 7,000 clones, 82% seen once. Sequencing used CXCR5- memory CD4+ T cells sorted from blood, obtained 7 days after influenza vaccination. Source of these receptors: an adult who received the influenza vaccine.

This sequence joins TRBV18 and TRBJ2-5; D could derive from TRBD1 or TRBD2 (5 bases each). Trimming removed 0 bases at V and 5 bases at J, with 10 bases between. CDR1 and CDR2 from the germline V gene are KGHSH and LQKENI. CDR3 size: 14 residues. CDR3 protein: CASSPPGVAETQYF. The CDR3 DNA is TGTGCCAGCTCACCACCGGGGGTAGCGGAGACCCAGTACTTC. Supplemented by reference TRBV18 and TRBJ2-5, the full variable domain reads NAGVMQNPRHLVRRRGQEARLRCSPMKGHSHVYWYRQLPEEGLKFMVYLQKENIIDESGMPKERFSAEFPKEGPSILRIQQVVRGDSAAYFCASSPPGVAETQYFGPGTRLLVL.

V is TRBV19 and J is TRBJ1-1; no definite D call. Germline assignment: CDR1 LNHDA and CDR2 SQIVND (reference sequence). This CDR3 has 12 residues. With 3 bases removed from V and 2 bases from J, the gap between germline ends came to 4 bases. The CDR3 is CASSISNTEAFF. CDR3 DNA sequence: TGTGCCAGTAGTATCTCAAACACTGAAGCTTTCTTT.

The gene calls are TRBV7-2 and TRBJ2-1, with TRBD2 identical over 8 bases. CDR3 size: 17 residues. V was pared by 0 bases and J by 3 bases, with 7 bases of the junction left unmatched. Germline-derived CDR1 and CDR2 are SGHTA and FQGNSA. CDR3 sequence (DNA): TGTGCCAGCAGCTTAGCGTCTACTAGCGGATTCTACAATGAGCAGTTCTTC. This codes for CASSLASTSGFYNEQFF. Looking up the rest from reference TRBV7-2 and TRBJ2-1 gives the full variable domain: GAGVSQSPSNKVTEKGKDVELRCDPISGHTALYWYRQSLGQGLEFLIYFQGNSAPDKSGLPSDRFSAERTGGSVSTLTIQRTQQEDSAVYLCASSLASTSGFYNEQFFGPGTRLTVL.

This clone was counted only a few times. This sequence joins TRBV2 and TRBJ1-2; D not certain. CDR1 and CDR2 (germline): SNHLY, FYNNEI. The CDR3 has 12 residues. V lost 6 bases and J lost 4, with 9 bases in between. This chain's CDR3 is CASRAEGYGYTF. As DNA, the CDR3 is TGTGCCAGCAGAGCCGAGGGCTATGGCTACACCTTC.

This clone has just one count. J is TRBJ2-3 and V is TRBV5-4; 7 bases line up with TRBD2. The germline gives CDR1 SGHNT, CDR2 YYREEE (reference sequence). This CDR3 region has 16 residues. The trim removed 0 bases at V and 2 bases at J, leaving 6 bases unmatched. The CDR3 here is CASSLGTSALTDTQYF. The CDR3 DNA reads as TGTGCCAGCAGCTTGGGGACTAGTGCCCTCACAGATACGCAGTATTTT.

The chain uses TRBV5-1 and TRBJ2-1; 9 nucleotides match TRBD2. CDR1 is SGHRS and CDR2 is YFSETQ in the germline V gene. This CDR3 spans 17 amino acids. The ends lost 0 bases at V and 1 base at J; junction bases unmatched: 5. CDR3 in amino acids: CASSLVIAGVSYNEQFF. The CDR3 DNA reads TGCGCCAGCAGCTTGGTAATAGCGGGAGTTTCCTACAATGAGCAGTTCTTC.

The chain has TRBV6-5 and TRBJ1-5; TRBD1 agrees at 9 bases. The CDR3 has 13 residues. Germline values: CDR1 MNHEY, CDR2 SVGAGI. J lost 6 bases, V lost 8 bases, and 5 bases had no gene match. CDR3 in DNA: TGTGCCAGCGATAGGACAGGGGTTCAGCCCCAGCATTTT. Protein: CASDRTGVQPQHF.

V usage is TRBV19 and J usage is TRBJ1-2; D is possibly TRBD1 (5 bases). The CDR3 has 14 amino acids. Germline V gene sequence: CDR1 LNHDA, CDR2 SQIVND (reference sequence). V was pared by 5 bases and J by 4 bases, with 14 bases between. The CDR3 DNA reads TGTGCCAGTAGTTACCGGGCGGGGCCCTATGGCTACACCTTC. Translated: CASSYRAGPYGYTF.

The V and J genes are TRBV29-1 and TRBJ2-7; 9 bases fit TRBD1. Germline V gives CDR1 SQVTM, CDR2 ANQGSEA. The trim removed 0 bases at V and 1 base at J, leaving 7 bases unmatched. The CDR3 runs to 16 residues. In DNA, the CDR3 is TGCAGCGTTGAAGACCGGCCGGGACAGGGTTCCTACGAGCAGTACTTC. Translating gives CSVEDRPGQGSYEQYF.

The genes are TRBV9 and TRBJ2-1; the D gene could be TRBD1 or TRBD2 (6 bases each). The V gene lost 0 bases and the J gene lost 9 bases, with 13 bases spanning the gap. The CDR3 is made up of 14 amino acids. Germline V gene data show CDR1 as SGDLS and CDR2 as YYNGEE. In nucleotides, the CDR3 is TGTGCCAGCAGCGTAGCTGTGGGGGGCTCTGAGCAGTTCTTC. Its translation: CASSVAVGGSEQFF.

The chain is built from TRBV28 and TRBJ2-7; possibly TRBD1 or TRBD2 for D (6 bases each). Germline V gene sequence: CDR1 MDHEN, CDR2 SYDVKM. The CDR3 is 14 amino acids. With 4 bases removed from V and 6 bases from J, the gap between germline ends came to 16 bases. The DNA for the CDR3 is TGTGCCAGCAGTTATGGGGGGCGGCCCTTCGAGCAGTACTTC. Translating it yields CASSYGGRPFEQYF.

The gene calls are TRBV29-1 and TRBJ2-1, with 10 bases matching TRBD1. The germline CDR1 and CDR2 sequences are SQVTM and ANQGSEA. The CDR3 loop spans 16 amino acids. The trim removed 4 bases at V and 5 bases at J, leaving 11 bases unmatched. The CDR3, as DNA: TGCAGCGTTGGACAGGGGGCGCGTGATATACACAATGAGCAGTTCTTC. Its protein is CSVGQGARDIHNEQFF.

DNA for the CDR3: TGTGCCAGCAGCCAGACACCGGGTATTGGAAACACCATATATTTT. Its translation is CASSQTPGIGNTIYF. This chain connects TRBV7-3 to TRBJ1-3; no firm D call. The germline V gene encodes CDR1 SGHTA and CDR2 FQGTGA. Between the trimmed V and J ends, which lost 5 bases and 3 bases, there was a span of 14 bases. This CDR3 comprises 15 residues.

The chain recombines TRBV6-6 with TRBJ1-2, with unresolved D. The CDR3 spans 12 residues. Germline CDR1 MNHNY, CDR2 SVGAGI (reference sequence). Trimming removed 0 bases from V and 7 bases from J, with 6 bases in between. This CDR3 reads CASSYSEVGYTF. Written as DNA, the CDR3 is TGTGCCAGCAGTTACTCGGAGGTTGGCTACACCTTC.

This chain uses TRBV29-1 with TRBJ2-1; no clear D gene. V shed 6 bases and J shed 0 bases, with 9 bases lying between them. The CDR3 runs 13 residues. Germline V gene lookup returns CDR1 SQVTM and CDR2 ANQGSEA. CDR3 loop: CSVKQSSYNEQFF. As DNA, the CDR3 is TGCAGCGTGAAACAGAGCTCCTACAATGAGCAGTTCTTC.

In DNA form, the CDR3 reads TGTGCCTGGAAATTTGCGGGGGGGCCAGATACGCAGTATTTT. This encodes CAWKFAGGPDTQYF. The chain combines TRBV30 with TRBJ2-3; 9 bases fit TRBD2. Germline-derived CDR1 and CDR2 are GTSNPN and SVGIG (reference sequence). The CDR3 covers 14 residues. The ends lost 4 bases at V and 4 bases at J; junction bases unmatched: 6.

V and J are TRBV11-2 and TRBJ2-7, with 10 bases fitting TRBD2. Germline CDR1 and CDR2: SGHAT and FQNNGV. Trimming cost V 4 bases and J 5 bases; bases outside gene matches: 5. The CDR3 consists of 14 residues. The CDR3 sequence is CASSSRLAGHEQYF. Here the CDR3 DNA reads TGTGCCAGCAGCTCGAGACTAGCGGGCCACGAGCAGTACTTC.

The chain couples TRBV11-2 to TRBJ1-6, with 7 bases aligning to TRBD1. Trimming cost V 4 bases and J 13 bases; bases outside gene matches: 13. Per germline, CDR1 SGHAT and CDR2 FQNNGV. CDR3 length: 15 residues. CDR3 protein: CASSSPGQLVGPLHF. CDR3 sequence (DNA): TGTGCCAGCAGCTCCCCGGGACAGCTGGTGGGGCCCCTCCACTTT.

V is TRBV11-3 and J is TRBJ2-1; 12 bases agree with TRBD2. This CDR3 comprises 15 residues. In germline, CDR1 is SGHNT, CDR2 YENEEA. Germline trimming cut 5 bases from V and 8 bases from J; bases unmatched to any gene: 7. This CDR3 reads CASSASGGAVYEQFF. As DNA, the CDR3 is TGTGCCAGCAGCGCTAGCGGGGGGGCTGTGTATGAGCAGTTCTTC.